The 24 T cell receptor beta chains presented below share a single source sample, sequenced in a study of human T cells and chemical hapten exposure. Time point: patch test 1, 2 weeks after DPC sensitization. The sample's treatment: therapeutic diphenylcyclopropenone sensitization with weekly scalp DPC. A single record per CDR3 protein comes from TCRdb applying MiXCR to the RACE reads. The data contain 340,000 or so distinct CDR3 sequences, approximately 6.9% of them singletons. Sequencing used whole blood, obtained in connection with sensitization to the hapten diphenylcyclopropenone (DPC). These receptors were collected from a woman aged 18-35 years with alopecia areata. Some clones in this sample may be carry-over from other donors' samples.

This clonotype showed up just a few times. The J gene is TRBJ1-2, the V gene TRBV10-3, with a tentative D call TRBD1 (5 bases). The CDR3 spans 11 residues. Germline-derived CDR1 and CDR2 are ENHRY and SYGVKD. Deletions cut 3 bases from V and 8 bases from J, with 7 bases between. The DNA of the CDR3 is TGTGCCATCAGTGAAGGGGAGGGCTACACCTTC. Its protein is CAISEGEGYTF.

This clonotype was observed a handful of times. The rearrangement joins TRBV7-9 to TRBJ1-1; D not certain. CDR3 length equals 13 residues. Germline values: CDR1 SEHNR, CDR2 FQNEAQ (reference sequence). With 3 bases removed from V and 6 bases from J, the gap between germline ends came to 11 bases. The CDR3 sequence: CASSFSVRAEAFF. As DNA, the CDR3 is TGTGCCAGCAGCTTTTCGGTAAGGGCTGAAGCTTTCTTT.

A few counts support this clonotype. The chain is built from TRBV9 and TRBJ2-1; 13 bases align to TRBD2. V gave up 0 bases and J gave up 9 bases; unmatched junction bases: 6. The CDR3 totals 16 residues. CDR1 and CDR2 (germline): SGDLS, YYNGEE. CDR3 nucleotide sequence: TGTGCCAGCAGCGTAGGACTAGCGGGGGGTAACGTTGAGCAGTTCTTC. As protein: CASSVGLAGGNVEQFF.

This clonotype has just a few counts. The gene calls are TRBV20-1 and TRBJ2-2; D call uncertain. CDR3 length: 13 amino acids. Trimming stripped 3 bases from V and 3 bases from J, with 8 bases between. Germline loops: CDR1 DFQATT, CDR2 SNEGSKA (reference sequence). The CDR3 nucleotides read TGCAGTGCTAGTGTGGATGACACCGGGGAGCTGTTTTTT. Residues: CSASVDDTGELFF.

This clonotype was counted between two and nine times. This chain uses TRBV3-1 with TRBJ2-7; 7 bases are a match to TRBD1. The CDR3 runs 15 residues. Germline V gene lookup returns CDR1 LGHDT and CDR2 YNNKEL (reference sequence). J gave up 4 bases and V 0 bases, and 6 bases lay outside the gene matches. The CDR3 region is CASSQEGTVRYEQYF. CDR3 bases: TGTGCCAGCAGCCAAGAGGGGACAGTGCGGTACGAGCAGTACTTC.

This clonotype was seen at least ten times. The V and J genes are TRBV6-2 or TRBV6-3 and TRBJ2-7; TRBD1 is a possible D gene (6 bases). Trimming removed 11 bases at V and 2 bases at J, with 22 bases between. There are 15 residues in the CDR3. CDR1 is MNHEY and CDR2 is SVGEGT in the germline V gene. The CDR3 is CASQRAGDPPYEQYF. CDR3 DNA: TGTGCCTCTCAACGGGCAGGGGACCCCCCCTACGAGCAGTACTTC.

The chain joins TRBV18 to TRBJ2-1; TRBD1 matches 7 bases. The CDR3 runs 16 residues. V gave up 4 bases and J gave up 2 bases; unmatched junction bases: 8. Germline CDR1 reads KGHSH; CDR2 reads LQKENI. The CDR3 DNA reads TGTGCCAGCTCACACCCCCGGGACAGAGCCTACAATGAGCAGTTCTTC. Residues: CASSHPRDRAYNEQFF.

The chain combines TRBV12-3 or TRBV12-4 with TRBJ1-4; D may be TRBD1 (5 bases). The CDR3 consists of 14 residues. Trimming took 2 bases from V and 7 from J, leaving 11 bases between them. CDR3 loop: CASSLFSGAEKLFF. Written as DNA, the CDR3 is TGTGCCAGCAGTTTATTCAGTGGGGCTGAAAAACTGTTTTTT.

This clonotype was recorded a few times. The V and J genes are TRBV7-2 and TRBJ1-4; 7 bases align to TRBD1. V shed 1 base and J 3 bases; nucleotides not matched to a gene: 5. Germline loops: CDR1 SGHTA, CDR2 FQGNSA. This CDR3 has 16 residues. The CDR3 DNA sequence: TGTGCCAGCAGCTTAGAGGGGGCGCGATCTAATGAAAAACTGTTTTTT. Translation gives CASSLEGARSNEKLFF.

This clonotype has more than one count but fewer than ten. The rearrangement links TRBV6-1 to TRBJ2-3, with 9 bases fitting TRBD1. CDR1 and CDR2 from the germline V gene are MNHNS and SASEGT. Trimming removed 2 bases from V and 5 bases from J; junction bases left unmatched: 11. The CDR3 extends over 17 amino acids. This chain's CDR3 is CASSESRGTGWRDTQYF. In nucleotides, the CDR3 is TGTGCCAGCAGTGAATCGAGAGGGACAGGGTGGAGAGATACGCAGTATTTT.

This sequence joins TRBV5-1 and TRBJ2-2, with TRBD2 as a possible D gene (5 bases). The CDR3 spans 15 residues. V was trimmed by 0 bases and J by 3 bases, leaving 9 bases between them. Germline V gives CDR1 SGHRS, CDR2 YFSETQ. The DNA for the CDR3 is TGCGCCAGCAGCTTGGAGGCTAGCCACACCGGGGAGCTGTTTTTT. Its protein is CASSLEASHTGELFF.

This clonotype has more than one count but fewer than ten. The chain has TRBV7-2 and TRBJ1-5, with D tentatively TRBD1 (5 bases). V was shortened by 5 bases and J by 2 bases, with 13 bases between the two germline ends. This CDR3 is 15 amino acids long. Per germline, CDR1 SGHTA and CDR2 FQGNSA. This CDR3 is CASSPGVGGNQPQHF. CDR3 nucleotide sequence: TGTGCCAGCAGCCCTGGCGTGGGGGGCAATCAGCCCCAGCATTTT.

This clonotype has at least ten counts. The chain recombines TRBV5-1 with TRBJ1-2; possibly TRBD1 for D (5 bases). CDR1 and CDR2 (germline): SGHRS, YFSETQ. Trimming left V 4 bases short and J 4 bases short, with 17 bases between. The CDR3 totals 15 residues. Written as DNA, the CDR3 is TGCGCCAGCAGCCCTACAGGAAATGAGATCTATGGCTACACCTTC. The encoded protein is CASSPTGNEIYGYTF.

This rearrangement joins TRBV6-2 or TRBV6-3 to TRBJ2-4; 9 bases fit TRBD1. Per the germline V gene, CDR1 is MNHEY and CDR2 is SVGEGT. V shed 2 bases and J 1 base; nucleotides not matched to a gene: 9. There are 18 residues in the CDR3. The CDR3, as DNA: TGTGCCAGCAGTTACAGGGACAGGGTTCTCGTGGCCAAAAACATTCAGTACTTC. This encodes CASSYRDRVLVAKNIQYF.

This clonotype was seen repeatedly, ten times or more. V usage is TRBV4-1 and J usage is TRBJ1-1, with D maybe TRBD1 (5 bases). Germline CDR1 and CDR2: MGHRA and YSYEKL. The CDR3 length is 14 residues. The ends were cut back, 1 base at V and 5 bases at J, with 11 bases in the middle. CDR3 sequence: CASSQVGTGTEAFF. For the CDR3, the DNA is TGCGCCAGCAGCCAAGTGGGTACAGGTACTGAAGCTTTCTTT.

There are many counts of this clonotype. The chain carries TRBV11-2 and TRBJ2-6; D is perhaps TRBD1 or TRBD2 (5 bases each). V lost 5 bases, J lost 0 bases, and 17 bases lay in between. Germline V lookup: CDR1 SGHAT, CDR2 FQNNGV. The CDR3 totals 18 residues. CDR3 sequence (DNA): TGTGCCAGCAGCGCCAGGGACGGATCATACTCTGGGGCCAACGTCCTGACTTTC. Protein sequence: CASSARDGSYSGANVLTF. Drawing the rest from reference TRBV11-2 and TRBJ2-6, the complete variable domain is EAGVAQSPRYKIIEKRQSVAFWCNPISGHATLYWYQQILGQGPKLLIQFQNNGVVDDSQLPKDRFSAERLKGVDSTLKIQPAKLEDSAVYLCASSARDGSYSGANVLTFGAGSRLTVL.

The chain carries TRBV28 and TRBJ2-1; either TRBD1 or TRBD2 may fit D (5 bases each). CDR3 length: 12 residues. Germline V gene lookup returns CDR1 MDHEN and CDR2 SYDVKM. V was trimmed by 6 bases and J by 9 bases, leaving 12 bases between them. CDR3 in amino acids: CASSRGRLEQFF. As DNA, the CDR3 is TGTGCCAGCAGCCGGGGACGACTTGAGCAGTTCTTC.

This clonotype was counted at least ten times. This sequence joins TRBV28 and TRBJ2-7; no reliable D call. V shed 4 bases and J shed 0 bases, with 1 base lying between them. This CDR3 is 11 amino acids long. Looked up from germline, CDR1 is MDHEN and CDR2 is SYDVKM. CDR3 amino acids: CASSYSYEQYF. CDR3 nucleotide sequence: TGTGCCAGCAGTTACTCCTACGAGCAGTACTTC.

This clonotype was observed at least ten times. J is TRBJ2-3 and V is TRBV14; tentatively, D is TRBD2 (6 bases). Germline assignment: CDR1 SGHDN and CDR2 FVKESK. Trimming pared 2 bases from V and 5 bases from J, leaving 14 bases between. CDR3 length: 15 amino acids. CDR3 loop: CASSQRAGRLDTQYF. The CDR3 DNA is TGTGCCAGCAGCCAACGAGCAGGGAGGTTAGATACGCAGTATTTT.

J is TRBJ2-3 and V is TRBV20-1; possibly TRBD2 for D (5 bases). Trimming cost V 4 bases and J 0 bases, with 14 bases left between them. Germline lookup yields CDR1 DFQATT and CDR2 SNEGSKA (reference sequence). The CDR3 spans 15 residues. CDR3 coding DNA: TGCAGTGCTACTCACACGACGGGAAGCACAGATACGCAGTATTTT. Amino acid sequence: CSATHTTGSTDTQYF.

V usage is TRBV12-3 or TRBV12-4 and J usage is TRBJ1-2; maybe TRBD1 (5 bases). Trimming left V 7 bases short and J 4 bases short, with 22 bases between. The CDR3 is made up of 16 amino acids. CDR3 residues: CASTLGGFTGPYGYTF. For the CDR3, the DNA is TGTGCCAGCACCCTTGGAGGTTTCACAGGTCCCTATGGCTACACCTTC.

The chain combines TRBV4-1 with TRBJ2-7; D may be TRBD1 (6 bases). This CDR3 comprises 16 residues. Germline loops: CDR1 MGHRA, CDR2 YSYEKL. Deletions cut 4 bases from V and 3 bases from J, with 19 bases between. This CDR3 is CASSPRSRDINYEQYF. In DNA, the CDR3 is TGCGCCAGCAGCCCAAGGTCCCGGGACATAAACTACGAGCAGTACTTC.

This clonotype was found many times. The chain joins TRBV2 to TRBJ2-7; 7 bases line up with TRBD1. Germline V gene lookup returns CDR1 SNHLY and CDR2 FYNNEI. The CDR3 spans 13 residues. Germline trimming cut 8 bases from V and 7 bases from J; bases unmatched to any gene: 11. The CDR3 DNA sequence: TGTGCCAGCGGCGCCGGGACAGTACGGGAGCAGTACTTC. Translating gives CASGAGTVREQYF.

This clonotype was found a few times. CDR3 loop: CASSFLSTSSYNEQFF. Here the CDR3 DNA reads TGTGCCAGCAGCTTTTTGAGCACGAGCTCCTACAATGAGCAGTTCTTC. This chain uses TRBV7-6 with TRBJ2-1; D gene ambiguous. The CDR3 consists of 16 residues. The V gene's germline CDR1 is SGHVS and CDR2 FNYEAQ. V was pared by 3 bases and J by 0 bases, with 12 bases between. The full variable domain, rest sourced from reference TRBV7-6 and TRBJ2-1, is GAGVSQSPRYKVTKRGQDVALRCDPISGHVSLYWYRQALGQGPEFLTYFNYEAQQDKSGLPNDRFSAERPEGSISTLTIQRTEQRDSAMYRCASSFLSTSSYNEQFFGPGTRLTVL.